The 3 T cell receptor beta chains given below trace back to one sample, sequenced in a study of cytomegalovirus exposure and HLA in healthy donors. In the PCR, 60 Vbeta and 13 Jbeta primers were used. Here immunoSEQ multiplex PCR was the method, and the copy in TCRdb shows in-frame clones only, minus some. The sample lists 130,000 to 150,000 clones; roughly 66% were seen once. Input material: PBMCs. Receptors originate from a woman between 18 and 29 years old in good health and CMV-seronegative.

The chain links TRBV30 to TRBJ1-5, with a tentative D call TRBD1 (5 bases). From germline, CDR1 is GTSNPN and CDR2 SVGIG (reference sequence). Trimming shortened V by 0 bases and J by 3 bases, and 9 bases separated the two germline ends. This CDR3 region has 14 residues. DNA for the CDR3: TGTGCCTGGAGTGTAGCAGGGAACAATCAGCCCCAGCATTTT. It codes for CAWSVAGNNQPQHF.

The chain has TRBV27 and TRBJ2-5, with TRBD2 matching 10 bases. The germline V gene has CDR1 MNHEY and CDR2 SMNVEV (reference sequence). Germline trimming cut 6 bases from V and 4 bases from J; bases unmatched to any gene: 11. The CDR3 loop spans 16 amino acids. The CDR3 region has the DNA TGTGCCAGCAGAGAAGCTAGCGGGAGTTGGGGAGAGACCCAGTACTTC. Translation gives CASREASGSWGETQYF.

The chain carries TRBV2 and TRBJ1-4, with 7 bases fitting TRBD1. Per germline, CDR1 SNHLY and CDR2 FYNNEI. CDR3 length: 14 amino acids. J was trimmed by 3 bases and V by 7 bases; bases with no gene match: 5. DNA for the CDR3: TGTGCCAGCACTTATGGGACAGCTAATGAAAAACTGTTTTTT. Translating gives CASTYGTANEKLFF.